These 16 T cell receptor beta chains originate from one sample sequenced in a study of cytomegalovirus exposure and HLA in healthy donors. In the PCR, 60 Vbeta and 13 Jbeta primers were used. TCRdb's table, derived via immunoSEQ multiplex PCR, lists solely in-frame clones and lacks some. The sample gives more than 95,000 clones, around 9.1% of which show up once; under 6.5% is in the top ten. Source material: PBMCs. These TCRs come from a man aged 35-49 years in good health and CMV-seropositive.

V usage is TRBV11-1 and J usage is TRBJ2-2; 11 nucleotides align to TRBD1. The CDR3 consists of 16 residues. V was clipped by 5 bases and J by 5 bases; unmatched bases: 7. The germline V gene encodes CDR1 SGHAT and CDR2 FQDESV (reference sequence). CDR3 sequence reads: CASSQKDRGRTGELFF. The DNA for the CDR3 is TGTGCCAGCAGCCAAAAGGACAGGGGGCGAACCGGGGAGCTGTTTTTT.

This clone was recorded a few times. J is TRBJ2-1 and V is TRBV7-9; TRBD2 matches 8 bases. CDR1 and CDR2 from the germline V gene are SEHNR and FQNEAQ (reference sequence). V lost 2 bases and J lost 4; bases outside the gene matches: 7. The CDR3 loop spans 16 amino acids. This CDR3 is CASSLYGLAAYNEQFF. The CDR3 DNA sequence: TGTGCCAGCAGCTTATACGGACTAGCAGCGTACAATGAGCAGTTCTTC.

This chain links TRBV18 with TRBJ2-1; 9 bases fit TRBD2. With 1 base clipped from V and 2 bases from J, the junction kept 0 bases outside the gene matches. In germline, CDR1 is KGHSH, CDR2 LQKENI. There are 15 residues in the CDR3. Written as DNA, the CDR3 is TGTGCCAGCTCACCACAGCGGGAGGCCTACAATGAGCAGTTCTTC. Residues: CASSPQREAYNEQFF.

The chain is built from TRBV5-4 and TRBJ2-3, with 7 nucleotides matching TRBD1. This CDR3 contains 14 residues. V was pared by 7 bases and J by 3 bases, with 8 bases of the junction left unmatched. CDR1 is SGHNT and CDR2 is YYREEE in the germline V gene (reference sequence). The CDR3 coding sequence is TGTGCCAGCTCACCAGGGGGACAGACAGATACGCAGTATTTT. It yields the protein CASSPGGQTDTQYF.

This clone was counted a few times. This sequence joins TRBV7-2 and TRBJ1-1; D gene ambiguous. Trimming stripped 6 bases from V and 0 bases from J, with 14 bases between. The CDR3 extends over 15 amino acids. Germline loops: CDR1 SGHTA, CDR2 FQGNSA. CDR3 coding DNA: TGTGCCAGCAGACTAGGGATATTAATGAACACTGAAGCTTTCTTT. This gives the protein CASRLGILMNTEAFF. Filled out from reference TRBV7-2 and TRBJ1-1, the complete variable domain reads GAGVSQSPSNKVTEKGKDVELRCDPISGHTALYWYRQSLGQGLEFLIYFQGNSAPDKSGLPSDRFSAERTGGSVSTLTIQRTQQEDSAVYLCASRLGILMNTEAFFGQGTRLTVV.

This clone was counted between two and nine times. The rearrangement joins TRBV11-1 to TRBJ2-5, with 9 bases aligning to TRBD2. Germline CDR1 SGHAT, CDR2 FQDESV (reference sequence). This CDR3 is built from 14 residues. Trimming cost V 3 bases and J 4 bases; bases outside gene matches: 3. In DNA form, the CDR3 reads TGTGCCAGCAGCTTTGGAGCGGGAGGAGAGACCCAGTACTTC. Amino acid sequence: CASSFGAGGETQYF.

This clone has more than one count but fewer than ten. V and J are TRBV13 and TRBJ2-2; D is unclear. V was clipped by 3 bases and J by 7 bases, with 9 bases between them. Germline V gene data show CDR1 as PRHDT and CDR2 as FYEKMQ (reference sequence). The CDR3 loop spans 13 amino acids. The CDR3 nucleotides read TGTGCCAGCAGCTTCGACCCGGGCGGGGAGCTGTTTTTT. Protein: CASSFDPGGELFF.

This clone was counted only a few times. This chain uses TRBV6-5 with TRBJ2-2; D is undetermined. Trimming removed 5 bases from V and 8 bases from J, with 12 bases in between. The CDR3 is 13 amino acids. Germline V lookup: CDR1 MNHEY, CDR2 SVGAGI. The CDR3 loop is CASSGLKRGELFF. The CDR3 DNA is TGTGCCAGCAGTGGTTTAAAACGGGGGGAGCTGTTTTTT.

The V call is TRBV19, the J call TRBJ1-1; 9 bases map to TRBD1. Germline loops: CDR1 LNHDA, CDR2 SQIVND (reference sequence). CDR3 size: 13 residues. With V trimmed by 8 bases and J by 3 bases, 4 bases remained unmatched. The CDR3 is CASAGQGYTEAFF. The CDR3 DNA follows: TGTGCCAGTGCGGGACAGGGTTACACTGAAGCTTTCTTT.

This clone was picked up a small number of times. The V and J genes are TRBV27 and TRBJ1-5, with a tentative D call TRBD1 (6 bases). Trimming took off 6 bases at V and 7 bases at J, with 22 bases between the two ends. CDR1 MNHEY and CDR2 SMNVEV come from the germline V gene (reference sequence). The CDR3 covers 16 residues. As DNA, the CDR3 is TGTGCCAGCAGGGCTAGTGGGGGCAGGGTAGGACAGCCCCAGCATTTT. This codes for CASRASGGRVGQPQHF.

V is TRBV4-3 and J is TRBJ1-2; 9 bases match TRBD1. The CDR3 is 16 residues long. CDR1 and CDR2 (germline): LGHNA, YSLEER. V lost 0 bases and J lost 2; bases outside the gene matches: 4. Here the CDR3 reads CASSQEYGQGNYGYTF. The CDR3 region has the DNA TGCGCCAGCAGCCAAGAATATGGACAGGGGAACTATGGCTACACCTTC.

The chain recombines TRBV28 with TRBJ2-3; D may be TRBD2 (6 bases). The CDR3 extends over 18 amino acids. The V end was cut by 5 bases, the J end by 2 bases, with 23 bases between. Germline values: CDR1 MDHEN, CDR2 SYDVKM. The chain's CDR3 is CASSGSGVGSVFTDTQYF. In DNA, the CDR3 is TGTGCCAGCAGTGGAAGTGGCGTCGGGAGCGTGTTCACAGATACGCAGTATTTT.

V usage is TRBV2 and J usage is TRBJ2-7, with D possibly TRBD2 on 6 matching bases. CDR3 size: 13 residues. From germline, CDR1 is SNHLY and CDR2 FYNNEI. With 8 bases removed from V and 6 bases from J, the gap between germline ends came to 17 bases. In DNA, the CDR3 is TGTGCCAGCGCACCCCCGGGGGACTTCGAGCAGTACTTC. It is translated as CASAPPGDFEQYF.

The chain joins TRBV30 to TRBJ2-6; 12 bases are a match to TRBD1. V shed 5 bases, J shed 1 base, and the junction held 3 bases outside the gene matches. The germline CDR1 and CDR2 sequences are GTSNPN and SVGIG (reference sequence). The CDR3 contains 16 residues. CDR3 DNA: TGTGCCTGGCAGGGACAGGGGGCTTCTGGGGCCAACGTCCTGACTTTC. This translates into CAWQGQGASGANVLTF. Full variable domain (rest looked up from reference TRBV30 and TRBJ2-6): SQTIHQWPATLVQPVGSPLSLECTVEGTSNPNLYWYRQAAGRGLQLLFYSVGIGQISSEVPQNLSASRPQDRQFILSSKKLLLSDSGFYLCAWQGQGASGANVLTFGAGSRLTVL.

This clone appeared a few times. The chain recombines TRBV5-6 with TRBJ2-5, with D possibly matching TRBD1 (7 bases). Germline CDR1 is SGHDT and CDR2 is YYEEEE. CDR3 length equals 14 residues. Trimming cost V 3 bases and J 4 bases, with 13 bases left between them. CDR3 in amino acids: CASSSRQGLETQYF. As DNA, the CDR3 is TGTGCCAGCAGCTCTCGACAGGGACTAGAGACCCAGTACTTC. Together with reference TRBV5-6 and TRBJ2-5, the CDR3 gives the full variable domain: DAGVTQSPTHLIKTRGQQVTLRCSPKSGHDTVSWYQQALGQGPQFIFQYYEEEERQRGNFPDRFSGHQFPNYSSELNVNALLLGDSALYLCASSSRQGLETQYFGPGTRLLVL.

This clone was seen a handful of times. The chain carries TRBV4-3 and TRBJ2-5, with D possibly TRBD2 on 6 matching bases. There are 16 residues in the CDR3. From germline, CDR1 is LGHNA and CDR2 YSLEER. Between the trimmed V and J ends, which lost 1 base and 5 bases, there was a span of 17 bases. CDR3 nucleotides: TGCGCCAGCAGCCAAGTACTAGCAGCACCCCCCGAGACCCAGTACTTC. Translation gives CASSQVLAAPPETQYF.